The rows below give T cell receptor beta chains drawn from one sample of a study of shared clonotypes between healthy human individuals. Clones were sequenced by immunoSEQ multiplex PCR, and TCRdb holds only the in-frame ones, with some missing. The sample lists over 1.5 million clones, 95% to 99% occurring once. The sequencing input was naive CD4+ T cells sorted from blood. Receptor source: a young man in good health. The CDR3 runs from the conserved cysteine through the conserved F or W. A D gene is named only where the DNA matches it firmly. Not all rows give a size; the values are once, few, many and, for expanded clones, a class.

clone_size | j_call | d_call | v_call | cdr3_aa | cdr3_nt
- | TRBJ2-7 | TRBD1 | TRBV15 | CATSKRTGSYEQYF | TGTGCCACCAGCAAACGGACAGGGTCCTACGAGCAGTACTTC
- | TRBJ2-3 | - | TRBV5-1 | CASSLLGKVADTQYF | TGCGCCAGCAGCTTACTAGGTAAAGTTGCAGATACGCAGTATTTT
- | TRBJ1-2 | - | TRBV28 | CASSPWDISNYGYTF | TGTGCCAGCAGTCCATGGGACATCTCGAACTATGGCTACACCTTC
- | TRBJ1-1 | - | TRBV29-1 | CSAMAFVNTEAFF | TGCAGCGCAATGGCCTTTGTGAACACTGAAGCTTTCTTT
- | TRBJ2-1 | TRBD2 | TRBV18 | CASVGALAAYNEQFF | TGTGCCAGCGTGGGGGCACTAGCGGCCTACAATGAGCAGTTCTTC
once | TRBJ2-7 | - | TRBV18 | CASSPPSREYHEQYF | TGTGCCAGCTCCCCCCCCTCACGGGAGTATCACGAGCAGTACTTC
once | TRBJ1-1 | - | TRBV9 | CASSGDFSGTEAFF | TGTGCCAGCAGCGGAGACTTCTCGGGGACTGAAGCTTTCTTT
- | TRBJ2-7 | - | TRBV4-1 | CASSQEGYEQYF | TGCGCCAGCAGCCAAGAGGGCTACGAGCAGTACTTC
- | TRBJ2-4 | - | TRBV19 | CASSGGEDIQYF | TGTGCCAGTAGCGGAGGGGAGGACATTCAGTACTTC
- | TRBJ2-2 | - | TRBV5-3 | CARSLPRVLSRKGSNTGELFF | TGTGCCAGAAGCCTGCCCAGGGTCTTATCTCGGAAAGGGTCGAACACCGGGGAGCTGTTTTTT
- | TRBJ2-1 | TRBD2 | TRBV7-3 | CASSSRLAGVFSSDYNEQFF | TGTGCCAGCAGCTCCCGACTAGCGGGAGTCTTTAGTAGTGACTACAATGAGCAGTTCTTC
- | TRBJ2-7 | - | TRBV6-5 | CASSYSTAVPSYEQYF | TGTGCCAGCAGTTACTCGACCGCGGTACCCTCCTACGAGCAGTACTTC
- | TRBJ1-2 | - | TRBV4-1 | CASSQAGAGNGYTF | TGCGCCAGCAGCCAAGCCGGGGCGGGCAATGGCTACACCTTC
once | TRBJ2-4 | - | TRBV28 | CASSSRTWTATLAKNIQYF | TGTGCCAGCAGTTCCCGGACTTGGACAGCGACTTTAGCCAAAAACATTCAGTACTTC
- | TRBJ2-1 | - | TRBV4-3 | CASSQDRSFVNEQFF | TGCGCCAGCAGCCAAGATCGTTCGTTCGTCAATGAGCAGTTCTTC
once | TRBJ1-1 | - | TRBV7-8 | CASSLRINWERDTEAFF | TGTGCCAGCAGCTTAAGAATCAACTGGGAACGGGACACTGAAGCTTTCTTT
- | TRBJ1-5 | - | TRBV6-5 | CASRPGVGPQHF | TGTGCCAGCAGGCCTGGGGTAGGGCCCCAGCATTTT
- | TRBJ2-1 | TRBD2 | TRBV7-2 | CASSLNIAGGHEQFF | TGTGCCAGCAGCCTGAATATAGCGGGAGGCCATGAGCAGTTCTTC
- | TRBJ1-1 | - | TRBV7-2 | CASMRGWGAGNTEAFF | TGTGCCAGTATGAGGGGTTGGGGGGCAGGGAACACTGAAGCTTTCTTT
- | TRBJ1-4 | - | TRBV4-1 | CASPPLNEKLFF | TGCGCCAGCCCTCCACTGAATGAAAAACTGTTTTTT
- | TRBJ2-2 | - | TRBV11-3 | CASSLGPAGHTGELFF | TGTGCCAGCAGCTTAGGTCCGGCCGGTCACACCGGGGAGCTGTTTTTT
- | TRBJ2-4 | TRBD1 | TRBV2 | CASSRGTGTQNIQYF | TGTGCCAGCAGCCGGGGGACAGGGACCCAAAACATTCAGTACTTC
- | TRBJ1-4 | TRBD1 | TRBV2 | CASSDQGDQKLFF | TGTGCCAGCAGTGACCAGGGGGATCAAAAACTGTTTTTT
- | TRBJ2-5 | TRBD2 | TRBV10-1 | CASSPGGERELNF | TGCGCCAGCAGTCCCGGGGGAGAGCGGGAATTGAACTTC
- | TRBJ1-5 | TRBD1 | TRBV28 | CASFLEGAAQPQHF | TGTGCCAGCTTTTTAGAGGGGGCGGCTCAGCCCCAGCATTTT
- | TRBJ1-2 | - | TRBV19 | CASSRDWATYGYTF | TGTGCCAGTAGTAGGGACTGGGCAACCTATGGCTACACCTTC
- | TRBJ2-5 | TRBD2 | TRBV6-1 | CASTQSGTTQETQYF | TGTGCCAGCACCCAGTCAGGGACTACGCAAGAGACCCAGTACTTC
- | TRBJ2-2 | - | TRBV5-1 | CASSKDPTGDTGELFF | TGCGCCAGCAGCAAGGACCCGACTGGTGACACCGGGGAGCTGTTTTTT
- | TRBJ2-1 | - | TRBV19 | CASSILSDIRLYDEQFF | TGTGCCAGTAGTATCCTGTCGGATATTCGACTCTACGATGAGCAGTTCTTC
- | TRBJ1-2 | - | TRBV11-2 | CASSLGQAFKRGYTF | TGTGCCAGCAGCTTAGGACAGGCATTTAAACGAGGCTACACCTTC